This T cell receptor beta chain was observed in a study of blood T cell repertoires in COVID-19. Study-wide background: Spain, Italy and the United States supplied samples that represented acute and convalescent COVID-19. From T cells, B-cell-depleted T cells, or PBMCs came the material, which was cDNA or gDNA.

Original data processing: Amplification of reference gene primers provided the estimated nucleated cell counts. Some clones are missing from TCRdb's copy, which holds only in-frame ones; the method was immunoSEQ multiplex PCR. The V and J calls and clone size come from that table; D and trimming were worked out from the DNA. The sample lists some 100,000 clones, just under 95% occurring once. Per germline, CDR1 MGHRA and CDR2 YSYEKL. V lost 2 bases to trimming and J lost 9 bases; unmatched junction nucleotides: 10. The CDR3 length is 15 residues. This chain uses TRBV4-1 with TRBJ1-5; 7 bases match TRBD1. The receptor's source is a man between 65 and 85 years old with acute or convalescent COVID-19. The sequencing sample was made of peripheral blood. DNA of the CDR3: TGCGCCAGCAGCCAAACCGACAGGGCCCCGGGGCCCCAGCATTTT. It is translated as CASSQTDRAPGPQHF.